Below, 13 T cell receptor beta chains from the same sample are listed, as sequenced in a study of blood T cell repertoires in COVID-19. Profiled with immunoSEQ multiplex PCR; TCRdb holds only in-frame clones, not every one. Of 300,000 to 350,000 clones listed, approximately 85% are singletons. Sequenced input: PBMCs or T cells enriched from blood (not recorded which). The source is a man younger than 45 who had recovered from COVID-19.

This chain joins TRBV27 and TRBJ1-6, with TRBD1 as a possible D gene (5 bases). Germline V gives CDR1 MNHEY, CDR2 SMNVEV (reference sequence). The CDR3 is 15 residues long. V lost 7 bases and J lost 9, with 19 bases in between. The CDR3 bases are TGTGCCAGCACCTTAGAGCTGTCAGGGCGTTCACCCCTCCACTTT. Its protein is CASTLELSGRSPLHF.

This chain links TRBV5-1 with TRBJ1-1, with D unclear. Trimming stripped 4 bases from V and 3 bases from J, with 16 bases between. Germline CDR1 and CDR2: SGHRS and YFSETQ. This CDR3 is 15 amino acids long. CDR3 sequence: CASSPSGPADTEAFF. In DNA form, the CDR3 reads TGCGCCAGCAGCCCCAGTGGCCCAGCGGACACTGAAGCTTTCTTT.

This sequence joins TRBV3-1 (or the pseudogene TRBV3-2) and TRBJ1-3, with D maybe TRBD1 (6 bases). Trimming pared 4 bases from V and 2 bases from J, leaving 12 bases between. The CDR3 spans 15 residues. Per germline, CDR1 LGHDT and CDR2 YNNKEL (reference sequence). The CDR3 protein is CASSPRDTTGNTIYF. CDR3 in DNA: TGTGCCAGCAGCCCCCGGGACACTACTGGAAACACCATATATTTT.

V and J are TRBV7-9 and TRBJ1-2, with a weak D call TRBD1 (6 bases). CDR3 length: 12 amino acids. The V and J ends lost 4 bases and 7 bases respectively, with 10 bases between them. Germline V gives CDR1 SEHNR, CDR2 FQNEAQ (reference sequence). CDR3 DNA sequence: TGTGCCAGCAGCTGGGGGGGCGGTGGCTACACCTTC. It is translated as CASSWGGGGYTF.

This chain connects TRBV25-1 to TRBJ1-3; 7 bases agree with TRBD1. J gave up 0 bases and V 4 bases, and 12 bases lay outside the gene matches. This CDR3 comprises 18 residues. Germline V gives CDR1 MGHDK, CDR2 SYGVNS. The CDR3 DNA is TGTGCCAGCAGTGGAACCATGGGACAGCCGAGCTCTGGAAACACCATATATTTT. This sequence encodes CASSGTMGQPSSGNTIYF.

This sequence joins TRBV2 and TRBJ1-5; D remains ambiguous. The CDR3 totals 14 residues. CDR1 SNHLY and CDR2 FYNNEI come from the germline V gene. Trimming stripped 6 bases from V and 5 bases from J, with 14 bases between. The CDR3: CASREIIGDQPQHF. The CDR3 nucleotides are TGTGCCAGCAGGGAGATCATAGGAGATCAGCCCCAGCATTTT.

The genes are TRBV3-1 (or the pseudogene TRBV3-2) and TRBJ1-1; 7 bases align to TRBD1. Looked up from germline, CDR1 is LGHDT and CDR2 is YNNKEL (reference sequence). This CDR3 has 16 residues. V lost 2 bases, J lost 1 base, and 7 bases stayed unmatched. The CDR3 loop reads CASSQSLTGSNTEAFF. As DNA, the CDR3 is TGTGCCAGCAGCCAATCTCTGACAGGGTCGAACACTGAAGCTTTCTTT.

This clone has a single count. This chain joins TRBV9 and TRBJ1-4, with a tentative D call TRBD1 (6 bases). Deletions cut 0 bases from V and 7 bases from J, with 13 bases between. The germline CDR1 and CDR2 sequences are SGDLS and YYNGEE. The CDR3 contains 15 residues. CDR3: CASSVEAGVGEKLFF. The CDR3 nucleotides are TGTGCCAGCAGCGTAGAAGCAGGGGTTGGTGAAAAACTGTTTTTT.

CDR3 amino acids: CASSLELVRETQYF. CDR3 in DNA: TGTGCCAGCAGCTTAGAACTAGTCCGAGAGACCCAGTACTTC. The chain carries TRBV7-2 and TRBJ2-5; possibly TRBD2 for D (5 bases). The germline V and J ends were trimmed by 1 base and 4 bases, with 10 bases remaining between them. Germline loops: CDR1 SGHTA, CDR2 FQGNSA. The CDR3 contains 14 residues.

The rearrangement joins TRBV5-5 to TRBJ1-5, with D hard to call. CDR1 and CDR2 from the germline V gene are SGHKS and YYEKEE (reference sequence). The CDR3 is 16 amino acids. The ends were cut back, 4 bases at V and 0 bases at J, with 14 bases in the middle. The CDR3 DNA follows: TGTGCCAGCAGCCCGGGGAGCCTCTATAGCAATCAGCCCCAGCATTTT. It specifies CASSPGSLYSNQPQHF. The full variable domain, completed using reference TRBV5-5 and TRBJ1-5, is DAGVTQSPTHLIKTRGQQVTLRCSPISGHKSVSWYQQVLGQGPQFIFQYYEKEERGRGNFPDRFSARQFPNYSSELNVNALLLGDSALYLCASSPGSLYSNQPQHFGDGTRLSIL.

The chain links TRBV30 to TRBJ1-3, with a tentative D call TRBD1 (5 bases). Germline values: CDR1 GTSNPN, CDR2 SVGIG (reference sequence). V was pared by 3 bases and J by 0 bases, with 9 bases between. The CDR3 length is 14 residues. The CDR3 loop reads CAWRGGFSGNTIYF. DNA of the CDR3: TGTGCCTGGAGGGGGGGATTCTCTGGAAACACCATATATTTT. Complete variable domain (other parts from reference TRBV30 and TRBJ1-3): SQTIHQWPATLVQPVGSPLSLECTVEGTSNPNLYWYRQAAGRGLQLLFYSVGIGQISSEVPQNLSASRPQDRQFILSSKKLLLSDSGFYLCAWRGGFSGNTIYFGEGSWLTVV.

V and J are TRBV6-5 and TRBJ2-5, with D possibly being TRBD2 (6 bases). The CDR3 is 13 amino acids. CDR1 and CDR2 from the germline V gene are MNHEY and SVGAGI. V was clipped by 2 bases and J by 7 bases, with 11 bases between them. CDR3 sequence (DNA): TGTGCCAGCAGTTACGGGGGGAAGGCGACCCAGTACTTC. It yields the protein CASSYGGKATQYF.

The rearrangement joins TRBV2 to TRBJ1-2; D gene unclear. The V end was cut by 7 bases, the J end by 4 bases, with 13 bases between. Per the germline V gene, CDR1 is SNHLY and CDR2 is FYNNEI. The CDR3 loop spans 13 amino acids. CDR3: CASTAQLAYGYTF. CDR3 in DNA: TGTGCCAGCACAGCGCAGTTGGCCTATGGCTACACCTTC. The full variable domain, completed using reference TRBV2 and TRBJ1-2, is EPEVTQTPSHQVTQMGQEVILRCVPISNHLYFYWYRQILGQKVEFLVSFYNNEISEKSEIFDDQFSVERPDGSNFTLKIRSTKLEDSAMYFCASTAQLAYGYTFGSGTRLTVV.